The 24 T cell receptor beta chains below come from one sample, sequenced in a study of molecular identifiers for immune sequencing clone quantification listed by TCRdb under 2018. Receptors were amplified or captured by PCR. Instrument on record: Illumina HiSeq 4000. In-frame beta chains were kept once TCRdb had trimmed the public reads at Q25 with fastp and called clones with MiXCR. Each entry is one CDR3 protein sequence, shown with its most common DNA and genes. The sample table contains about 640,000 distinct CDR3 sequences; only one count was recorded for just under 20% of them. Roughly 0.9% of the sample goes to the ten largest clones. Sequencing used naive CD8+ T cells from blood, with Jurkat cell RNA spiked in. The cell subset or site label of this sample denotes: FACS-sorted CD8+CD4-CCR7+CD45RA+ naive T cells. The receptors here all came from a human donor in good health. Some libraries in this study had Jurkat cell RNA spiked in.

Concerning this clonotype itself: A much larger clone differs by one base, so this may be a read error. The rearrangement joins TRBV14 to TRBJ1-2; no clear D. This CDR3 has 16 amino acids. Germline CDR1 reads SGHDN; CDR2 reads FVKESK. Trimming took off 0 bases at V and 6 bases at J, with 17 bases between the two ends. The CDR3 DNA follows: TGTGCCAGCAGCCAAGAATATGTTACAGCCCCCCATGGCTACACCTTC. This codes for CASSQEYVTAPHGYTF. Variable domain in full (rest from reference TRBV14 and TRBJ1-2): EAGVTQFPSHSVIEKGQTVTLRCDPISGHDNLYWYRRVMGKEIKFLLHFVKESKQDESGMPNNRFLAERTGGTYSTLKVQPAELEDSGVYFCASSQEYVTAPHGYTFGSGTRLTVV.

About this clonotype: This could be a read error, since a much larger clone is one nucleotide away. The chain combines TRBV6-5 with TRBJ1-4, with 11 bases fitting TRBD1. The germline CDR1 and CDR2 sequences are MNHEY and SVGAGI. This CDR3 spans 15 amino acids. The CDR3 region is CASSYSVGQGENLFF. The CDR3 nucleotides read TGTGCCAGCAGTTACTCGGTGGGACAGGGGGAAAACCTGTTTTTT.

A remark on this clonotype: A much larger clone differs by one base, so this may be a read error. Since no conserved phenylalanine or tryptophan closes the CDR3, a read error is the likely cause. V gene TRBV6-2 or TRBV6-3 combines with J gene TRBJ1-1, with unresolved D. The CDR3 is 14 amino acids. CDR1 and CDR2 from the germline V gene are MNHEY and SVGEGT. V was cut by 0 bases and J by 4 bases, with 9 bases left in between. This CDR3 reads CASSYSKLSTEAFI. The CDR3 bases are TGTGCCAGCAGTTACTCGAAGCTGAGCACTGAAGCTTTCATT.

The chain recombines TRBV5-3 with TRBJ2-1, with D possibly matching TRBD2 (5 bases). TRBV5-3 is an ORF for which the function is uncertain. The length of the CDR3 is 16 residues. V was clipped by 8 bases and J by 5 bases, with 23 bases between them. CDR3 in amino acids: CASSVLGSALNNEQFF. The CDR3 DNA reads as TGTGCCAGCAGCGTACTAGGGTCCGCGTTGAACAATGAGCAGTTCTTC.

There are many counts of this clonotype. J is TRBJ2-7 and V is TRBV28; the D gene is possibly TRBD1 (5 bases). The CDR3 loop spans 12 amino acids. Trimming shortened V by 5 bases and J by 6 bases, and 11 bases separated the two germline ends. The germline V gene encodes CDR1 MDHEN and CDR2 SYDVKM. The CDR3 spells CASSPGFREQYF. The CDR3 DNA is TGTGCCAGCAGTCCAGGGTTCCGCGAGCAGTACTTC.

Note on this clonotype: Just one base apart from a much larger clone, this may be a read error. This chain joins TRBV29-1 and TRBJ2-1; D possibly corresponds to TRBD2 (7 bases). The germline gives CDR1 SQVTM, CDR2 ANQGSEA. With 4 bases removed from V and 11 bases from J, the gap between germline ends came to 18 bases. The CDR3 covers 13 residues. CDR3 bases: TGCAGCGTTGCGGGGGGCGCAGGGGATAAGCAGTTCTTC. This sequence encodes CSVAGGAGDKQFF.

This clonotype was seen repeatedly, ten times or more. The DNA for the CDR3 is TGTGCCAGCAGCCAGGGACCCGGAGGCCCCAGCAATCAGCCCCAGCATTTT. Translation: CASSQGPGGPSNQPQHF. The chain has TRBV3-1 and TRBJ1-5, with D perhaps TRBD1 (5 bases). V was clipped by 3 bases and J by 1 base, with 16 bases between them. Germline CDR1 reads LGHDT; CDR2 reads YNNKEL (reference sequence). The CDR3 loop spans 17 amino acids.

This clonotype came up a few times. Being one base from a much bigger clone, this may be a read error. The chain is built from TRBV2 and TRBJ2-3; D not resolved. Germline V gene lookup returns CDR1 SNHLY and CDR2 FYNNEI. The CDR3 is 13 amino acids. Trimming shortened V by 9 bases and J by 1 base, and 11 bases separated the two germline ends. CDR3 nucleotides: TGTGCCAGAAGGAAGGGCGGCACAGATACGCAGTATTTT. The encoded protein is CARRKGGTDTQYF.

J is TRBJ2-1 and V is TRBV6-1, with a possible D match to TRBD2 (6 bases). V lost 4 bases and J 0 bases, leaving 25 bases between the germline ends. The germline gives CDR1 MNHNS, CDR2 SASEGT. The CDR3 runs to 20 residues. CDR3 coding DNA: TGTGCCAGCAGTGTACCCGAGGGAACTAGCAGACTGAGCTCCTACAATGAGCAGTTCTTC. Encoded protein: CASSVPEGTSRLSSYNEQFF.

The chain uses TRBV6-2 or TRBV6-3 and TRBJ2-1; TRBD2 aligns across 12 bases. There are 18 residues in the CDR3. The germline V gene encodes CDR1 MNHEY and CDR2 SVGEGT. V shed 2 bases and J 6 bases; nucleotides not matched to a gene: 11. The chain's CDR3 is CASSYPGSAGLAGNEQFF. Here the CDR3 DNA reads TGTGCCAGCAGTTACCCAGGTTCGGCGGGACTAGCGGGCAATGAGCAGTTCTTC.

As concerns this clonotype: This may be a read error: a much more frequent sequence differs by one nucleotide. The V and J genes are TRBV12-3 or TRBV12-4 and TRBJ2-7; 7 positions match TRBD2. V lost 5 bases and J lost 5; bases outside the gene matches: 15. The CDR3 runs 16 residues. CDR3 protein: CASSPQTSTVLDEQYF. DNA of the CDR3: TGTGCCAGCAGTCCGCAGACTAGCACCGTTCTGGACGAGCAGTACTTC.

This clonotype was seen ten or more times. The gene calls are TRBV24-1 and TRBJ1-5, with D unresolved. The CDR3 has 13 amino acids. Germline CDR1 reads KGHDR; CDR2 reads SFDVKD. Trimming took off 1 base at V and 7 bases at J, with 7 bases between the two ends. CDR3 nucleotides: TGTGCCACCAGTGATTTTGGCAGCCAGCCCCAGCATTTT. Residues: CATSDFGSQPQHF.

This clonotype appeared many times. The CDR3 sequence is CASSYYGGTYEQYF. The CDR3 nucleotides are TGTGCCAGCAGTTACTATGGGGGAACCTACGAGCAGTACTTC. This sequence joins TRBV6-2 or TRBV6-3 and TRBJ2-7; D tentatively reads TRBD1 or TRBD2 (5 bases each). Trimming took 1 base from V and 2 from J, leaving 9 bases between them. Germline-derived CDR1 and CDR2 are MNHEY and SVGEGT. There are 14 residues in the CDR3.

In its sample, this clonotype was seen many times. The chain couples TRBV9 to TRBJ2-1, with a weak D call TRBD1 (5 bases). CDR1 is SGDLS and CDR2 is YYNGEE in the germline V gene. This CDR3 has 13 residues. V shed 1 base and J shed 6 bases, with 8 bases lying between them. The CDR3 coding sequence is TGTGCCAGCAGCGTATCGGACACCAATGAGCAGTTCTTC. Protein product: CASSVSDTNEQFF.

This clonotype showed up many times. The chain links TRBV20-1 to TRBJ2-3; weak D call: TRBD2 (5 bases). Germline V gives CDR1 DFQATT, CDR2 SNEGSKA (reference sequence). With 0 bases removed from V and 1 base from J, the gap between germline ends came to 14 bases. The CDR3 has 16 residues. This CDR3 reads CSARDLPRDRTDTQYF. In DNA, the CDR3 is TGCAGTGCTAGAGATCTTCCGAGGGATCGCACAGATACGCAGTATTTT.

A remark on this clonotype: This could be a read error, since a much larger clone is one nucleotide away. The genes are TRBV2 and TRBJ2-3; no clear D. Germline CDR1 and CDR2: SNHLY and FYNNEI. This CDR3 has 13 amino acids. The V and J ends lost 4 bases and 6 bases respectively, with 11 bases between them. As DNA, the CDR3 is TGTGCCAGCAGTGTATGGATGGTGGATACGCAGTATTTT. Amino acid sequence: CASSVWMVDTQYF.

This clonotype was found a few times. A much larger clone differs from this one at a single base, so this may be a read error. The chain uses TRBV7-9 and TRBJ2-2; D is perhaps TRBD1 or TRBD2 (5 bases each). CDR3 size: 16 residues. Germline V lookup: CDR1 SEHNR, CDR2 FQNEAQ (reference sequence). CDR3 residues: CASSLGWQDNTGEPFF. In DNA, the CDR3 is TGTGCCAGCAGCTTAGGGTGGCAGGACAACACCGGGGAGCCGTTTTTT.

This clonotype appeared many times. The chain has TRBV4-1 and TRBJ1-1, with unresolved D. This CDR3 region has 13 residues. Germline lookup yields CDR1 MGHRA and CDR2 YSYEKL. V was shortened by 0 bases and J by 1 base, with 3 bases between the two germline ends. DNA of the CDR3: TGCGCCAGCAGCCAAGAGTCGAACACTGAAGCTTTCTTT. Amino acids: CASSQESNTEAFF.

This clonotype occurred many times. V and J are TRBV9 and TRBJ2-7; TRBD2 matches at 8 bases. The CDR3 is 15 residues long. With V trimmed by 0 bases and J by 2 bases, 4 bases remained unmatched. Looked up from germline, CDR1 is SGDLS and CDR2 is YYNGEE. CDR3 sequence reads: CASSVESAGAYEQYF. The CDR3 DNA sequence: TGTGCCAGCAGCGTAGAATCAGCGGGGGCCTACGAGCAGTACTTC.

This clonotype was detected many times. J is TRBJ1-1 and V is TRBV27, with 9 bases that match TRBD1. The length of the CDR3 is 15 residues. V shed 5 bases, J shed 5 bases, and the junction held 9 bases outside the gene matches. Germline CDR1 and CDR2: MNHEY and SMNVEV (reference sequence). The CDR3 reads CASSDGGQGWTEAFF. The CDR3 DNA reads as TGTGCCAGCAGTGACGGGGGACAGGGTTGGACTGAAGCTTTCTTT.

The chain uses TRBV14 and TRBJ2-5; D gene ambiguous. There are 9 residues in the CDR3. Germline V gene lookup returns CDR1 SGHDN and CDR2 FVKESK. V was clipped by 7 bases and J by 7 bases, with 4 bases between them. In nucleotides, the CDR3 is TGTGCCAGCATTCCGACCCAGTACTTC. It translates to CASIPTQYF.

This clonotype was counted between two and nine times. The rearrangement links TRBV4-1 to TRBJ1-3, with D hard to call. The CDR3 length is 14 residues. From germline, CDR1 is MGHRA and CDR2 YSYEKL. V gave up 3 bases and J gave up 1 base, with 7 bases separating them. Here the CDR3 reads CASSQISSGNTIYF. CDR3 DNA: TGCGCCAGCAGCCAGATATCTTCTGGAAACACCATATATTTT.

This clonotype came up many times. The chain recombines TRBV5-1 with TRBJ2-3; D possibly corresponds to TRBD2 (6 bases). The CDR3 has 20 residues. V was pared by 1 base and J by 0 bases, with 24 bases between. The V gene's germline CDR1 is SGHRS and CDR2 YFSETQ. DNA of the CDR3: TGCGCCAGCAGCTTGACCTGGGCGGTAACGGGGGAGACTAGCACAGATACGCAGTATTTT. As protein: CASSLTWAVTGETSTDTQYF.

This clonotype was recorded a few times. The J gene is TRBJ2-7, the V gene TRBV12-5; D ambiguous. CDR1 is LGHNT, CDR2 FRNRAP, per germline. The length of the CDR3 is 14 residues. V lost 5 bases and J lost 3, with 14 bases in between. Here the CDR3 DNA reads TGTGCTAGTGGTCCGGTCGGATCCAACTACGAGCAGTACTTC. It specifies CASGPVGSNYEQYF.